Sequencing of this T cell receptor beta chain was carried out in a study of T cell responses to AZD1222 COVID-19 vaccine. Study results and limitations: The donor cohort was predominantly white British with a female majority, and clonal diversity may have been underestimated. Vaccine-associated CD4 TCRs ranged over spike, dominating at 160-218 and 743-854. Of spike-specific TCRs, nearly half reportedly target regions left unmutated in variants.

This clone appeared a single time. Its antigen remains unidentified. The ends were cut back, 1 base at V and 4 bases at J, with 11 bases in the middle. In germline, CDR1 is LGHNA, CDR2 YSLEER. This CDR3 is 15 amino acids long. TCRdb keeps only in-frame clones here, not all; method: immunoSEQ multiplex PCR. This sample carries roughly 100,000 clones, roughly 91% of them seen once, and the ten largest clones take under 8.5%. The sample was peripheral blood, taken 28 days after the second AZD1222 dose. The chain uses TRBV4-3 and TRBJ2-1; no firm D call. This clonotype was sampled from an adult who received the AZD1222 COVID-19 vaccine. The CDR3 sequence: CASSQVISSYNEQFF. In nucleotides, the CDR3 is TGCGCCAGCAGCCAAGTTATTTCAAGTTACAATGAGCAGTTCTTC.